The 24 T cell receptor beta chains below were found in one sample sequenced in a study of neurological immune-mediated disorders. TCRdb re-analysed the 5' RACE reads in MiXCR, keeping a single row per CDR3 protein. The sample lists 54,000 or so distinct CDR3 sequences; approximately 3.9% were seen once. The specimen was PBMCs. These receptors all come from a man aged 60 to 75 with multiple sclerosis.

This clonotype was observed many times. CDR3 in amino acids: CAISESMENYGYTF. The CDR3 DNA sequence: TGTGCCATCAGTGAGTCCATGGAGAACTATGGCTACACCTTC. The V and J genes are TRBV10-3 and TRBJ1-2; D uncertain. The CDR3 contains 14 residues. V was clipped by 0 bases and J by 2 bases, with 7 bases between them. Germline V gene lookup returns CDR1 ENHRY and CDR2 SYGVKD.

As to this clonotype: A much larger clone differs by one base, so this may be a read error. The rearrangement uses TRBV15 and TRBJ1-2; no firm D call. Germline V gene data show CDR1 as LNHNV and CDR2 as YYDKDF (reference sequence). CDR3 size: 14 residues. V gave up 0 bases and J gave up 7 bases, with 12 bases separating them. CDR3 DNA sequence: TGTGCCACCAGCAGAGATCGGGAAGATGGTGGCTACACCTTC. Its protein product is CATSRDREDGGYTF.

Comment on this clonotype: The junction does not match germline at one end; this may be a read error. The chain has TRBV3-1 and TRBJ1-5, with 9 bases lining up with TRBD1. Germline V lookup: CDR1 LGHDT, CDR2 YNNKEL (reference sequence). The CDR3 has 13 amino acids. The CDR3 nucleotides read TGTGCCAGCAGCCAAGGGGGACAGGGCCCATGGAGTTTT. Its translation: CASSQGGQGPWSF.

By proportion, this clonotype is medium-sized (0.01 to 0.1%). The chain couples TRBV5-1 to TRBJ2-1; TRBD2 agrees at 10 bases. The CDR3 has 16 residues. Germline assignment: CDR1 SGHRS and CDR2 YFSETQ. V shed 6 bases, J shed 2 bases, and the junction held 8 bases outside the gene matches. Here the CDR3 DNA reads TGCGCCAGCAAAGCGGGAGGGGGTGAGCCCTACAATGAGCAGTTCTTC. Residues: CASKAGGGEPYNEQFF.

This clonotype was seen a handful of times. The chain links TRBV7-8 to TRBJ1-2, with no clear D. The CDR3 spans 13 residues. V was shortened by 1 base and J by 8 bases, with 11 bases between the two germline ends. Looked up from germline, CDR1 is SGHVS and CDR2 is FQNEAQ. The CDR3 DNA reads as TGTGCCAGCAGCTTAGTCGGGCGACCGGGCTACACCTTC. Protein: CASSLVGRPGYTF. The full variable domain, rest sourced from reference TRBV7-8 and TRBJ1-2, is GAGVSQSPRYKVAKRGQDVALRCDPISGHVSLFWYQQALGQGPEFLTYFQNEAQLDKSGLPSDRFFAERPEGSVSTLKIQRTQQEDSAVYLCASSLVGRPGYTFGSGTRLTVV.

This clonotype was seen at least ten times. This chain links TRBV25-1 with TRBJ2-2; D tentatively reads TRBD1 or TRBD2 (5 bases each). Germline V gives CDR1 MGHDK, CDR2 SYGVNS. This CDR3 comprises 14 residues. V lost 5 bases to trimming and J lost 4 bases, with 11 bases between them. CDR3 region: CASSPHGATGELFF. CDR3 nucleotide sequence: TGTGCCAGCAGTCCCCACGGGGCCACCGGGGAGCTGTTTTTT.

This clonotype was picked up many times. The chain recombines TRBV20-1 with TRBJ2-3; 9 nucleotides line up with TRBD2. V lost 0 bases and J lost 8; bases outside the gene matches: 12. CDR3 length: 16 amino acids. Germline V gives CDR1 DFQATT, CDR2 SNEGSKA (reference sequence). The CDR3 protein is CSARDGGREGRGTQYF. CDR3 coding DNA: TGCAGTGCTAGAGATGGGGGGCGGGAGGGCCGCGGTACGCAGTATTTT.

There are many counts of this clonotype. The gene calls are TRBV7-2 and TRBJ2-6; no reliable D call. CDR1 is SGHTA, CDR2 FQGNSA, per germline. The CDR3 is 17 residues long. The germline V and J ends were trimmed by 1 base and 0 bases, with 10 bases remaining between them. The CDR3, as DNA: TGTGCCAGCAGCTTAGTGGGTGCCGGCTCTGGGGCCAACGTCCTGACTTTC. Its translation is CASSLVGAGSGANVLTF.

The sample holds many counts of this clonotype. In nucleotides, the CDR3 is TGTGCCACCAGCAGACAGGGGGATGGCAATCAGCCCCAGCATTTT. Amino acids: CATSRQGDGNQPQHF. This chain connects TRBV15 to TRBJ1-5; 7 bases map to TRBD1. This CDR3 has 15 residues. Germline V lookup: CDR1 LNHNV, CDR2 YYDKDF (reference sequence). The V segment lost 2 bases and the J segment 2 bases; nucleotides outside the gene matches: 3.

This clonotype has at least ten counts. The rearrangement joins TRBV20-1 to TRBJ1-5; TRBD1 aligns across 8 bases. V was pared by 2 bases and J by 5 bases, with 8 bases of the junction left unmatched. Germline CDR1 is DFQATT and CDR2 is SNEGSKA (reference sequence). The CDR3 loop spans 15 amino acids. The CDR3 coding sequence is TGCAGTGCTAGACCTGGGACAGGCTTACATCAGCCCCAGCATTTT. Its protein is CSARPGTGLHQPQHF.

This clonotype was observed at least ten times. The chain uses TRBV27 and TRBJ2-7, with 11 positions matching TRBD2. This CDR3 region has 15 residues. The V segment lost 6 bases and the J segment 2 bases; nucleotides outside the gene matches: 6. Germline values: CDR1 MNHEY, CDR2 SMNVEV (reference sequence). This CDR3 is CASSRLAGPTYEQYF. CDR3 nucleotides: TGTGCCAGCAGCCGACTAGCGGGGCCGACCTACGAGCAGTACTTC.

This clonotype was recorded many times. The chain is built from TRBV6-6 and TRBJ2-7; D might be TRBD1 or TRBD2, each matching 5 bases. CDR1 and CDR2 (germline): MNHNY, SVGAGI (reference sequence). The CDR3 sequence is 13 residues long. V lost 2 bases, J lost 3 bases, and 8 bases lay in between. CDR3 coding DNA: TGTGCCAGCAGTTACGGGACGGTCTACGAGCAGTACTTC. Residues: CASSYGTVYEQYF.

This clonotype was found many times. The chain joins TRBV25-1 to TRBJ2-1; D gene ambiguous. The CDR3 consists of 13 residues. Deletions cut 3 bases from V and 4 bases from J, with 7 bases between. The germline V gene encodes CDR1 MGHDK and CDR2 SYGVNS. CDR3 loop: CASSDSAYNEQFF. The CDR3 nucleotides read TGTGCCAGCAGTGATTCGGCGTACAATGAGCAGTTCTTC. The full variable domain, completed using reference TRBV25-1 and TRBJ2-1, is EADIYQTPRYLVIGTGKKITLECSQTMGHDKMYWYQQDPGMELHLIHYSYGVNSTEKGDLSSESTVSRIRTEHFPLTLESARPSHTSQYLCASSDSAYNEQFFGPGTRLTVL.

This clonotype was seen repeatedly, ten times or more. The chain couples TRBV27 to TRBJ2-1, with TRBD2 identical over 16 bases. V lost 6 bases to trimming and J lost 9 bases; unmatched junction nucleotides: 5. Per germline, CDR1 MNHEY and CDR2 SMNVEV (reference sequence). The CDR3 consists of 15 residues. CDR3 protein: CASSPGTSGRAEQFF. Written as DNA, the CDR3 is TGTGCCAGCAGCCCCGGGACTAGCGGGAGGGCTGAGCAGTTCTTC.

This clonotype was counted at least ten times. This chain joins TRBV20-1 and TRBJ1-2; 7 bases map to TRBD1. V was clipped by 5 bases and J by 7 bases; unmatched bases: 16. The CDR3 extends over 15 amino acids. Germline V lookup: CDR1 DFQATT, CDR2 SNEGSKA (reference sequence). The CDR3 DNA is TGCAGTGCTCCTCTGCCCGGACAGGTGGGCCGTGGCTACACCTTC. Its translation is CSAPLPGQVGRGYTF.

This clonotype was counted ten times or more. The genes are TRBV5-8 and TRBJ2-5, with TRBD2 as a possible D gene (6 bases). CDR1 is SGHTS, CDR2 YDEGEE, per germline. There are 15 residues in the CDR3. V shed 3 bases and J shed 7 bases, with 19 bases lying between them. The CDR3 here is CASSSPGLTRGTQYF. CDR3 DNA: TGTGCCAGCAGCTCTCCGGGACTGACACGGGGGACCCAGTACTTC. Supplemented by reference TRBV5-8 and TRBJ2-5, the full variable domain reads EAGVTQSPTHLIKTRGQQATLRCSPISGHTSVYWYQQALGLGLQFLLWYDEGEERNRGNFPPRFSGRQFPNYSSELNVNALELEDSALYLCASSSPGLTRGTQYFGPGTRLLVL.

This clonotype appeared many times. The chain recombines TRBV5-1 with TRBJ2-7; D is undetermined. This CDR3 contains 15 residues. Trimming took off 0 bases at V and 0 bases at J, with 10 bases between the two ends. Germline V lookup: CDR1 SGHRS, CDR2 YFSETQ. CDR3 coding DNA: TGCGCCAGCAGCTTGGATGCAAAGAACTCCTACGAGCAGTACTTC. This gives the protein CASSLDAKNSYEQYF.

This clonotype was seen at least ten times. J is TRBJ2-5 and V is TRBV7-9, with a tentative D call TRBD2 (6 bases). Trimming left V 4 bases short and J 3 bases short, with 18 bases between. This CDR3 has 16 amino acids. Germline loops: CDR1 SEHNR, CDR2 FQNEAQ (reference sequence). CDR3 region: CASSSGLIWGKETQYF. The CDR3 DNA follows: TGTGCCAGCAGCTCGGGACTCATTTGGGGGAAAGAGACCCAGTACTTC.

This clonotype was found a few times. The chain couples TRBV20-1 to TRBJ2-3, with D possibly matching TRBD2 (5 bases). Between the trimmed V and J ends, which lost 5 bases and 2 bases, there was a span of 14 bases. This CDR3 is built from 14 residues. Germline V lookup: CDR1 DFQATT, CDR2 SNEGSKA (reference sequence). DNA of the CDR3: TGCAGTGCTGGGCGCCAGACTAACACAGATACGCAGTATTTT. Translated, it gives CSAGRQTNTDTQYF.

This clonotype was recorded many times. The chain employs TRBV7-9 and TRBJ2-7; D remains unclear. The V end lost 1 base, the J end lost 7 bases, and 11 bases lay between the germline ends. Germline lookup yields CDR1 SEHNR and CDR2 FQNEAQ (reference sequence). This CDR3 spans 13 amino acids. This CDR3 is CASSLGYSGEQYF. As DNA, the CDR3 is TGTGCCAGCAGCTTAGGGTATTCGGGTGAGCAGTACTTC.

This clonotype was seen many times. The CDR3 sequence: CASSEPGLYTGELFF. CDR3 DNA sequence: TGCGCCAGCAGCGAGCCGGGACTCTACACCGGGGAGCTGTTTTTT. This chain uses TRBV5-1 with TRBJ2-2; D perhaps matches TRBD2 (6 bases). This CDR3 spans 15 amino acids. Germline CDR1 SGHRS, CDR2 YFSETQ. Trimming cost V 4 bases and J 3 bases, with 13 bases left between them.

There are many counts of this clonotype. The chain uses TRBV7-7 and TRBJ2-7; 7 bases fit TRBD1. CDR1 is SSHAT and CDR2 is FNYEAQ in the germline V gene (reference sequence). The CDR3 totals 13 residues. V trimming: 3 bases; J trimming: 6 bases; junction bases outside the gene matches: 5. The CDR3 coding sequence is TGTGCCAGCAGCTTCGACAGGGCTGGCGAGCAGTACTTC. The encoded protein is CASSFDRAGEQYF. Supplemented by reference TRBV7-7 and TRBJ2-7, the full variable domain reads GAGVSQSPRYKVTKRGQDVTLRCDPISSHATLYWYQQALGQGPEFLTYFNYEAQPDKSGLPSDRFSAERPEGSISTLTIQRTEQRDSAMYRCASSFDRAGEQYFGPGTRLTVT.

In this sample, this clonotype turned up many times. The J gene is TRBJ1-5, the V gene TRBV20-1; D might be TRBD1 (6 bases). Trimming removed 0 bases at V and 0 bases at J, with 12 bases between. The CDR3 sequence is 16 residues long. The germline V gene has CDR1 DFQATT and CDR2 SNEGSKA (reference sequence). The CDR3 spells CSARDRVTGSNQPQHF. The DNA of the CDR3 is TGCAGTGCTAGAGATCGGGTGACAGGTAGCAATCAGCCCCAGCATTTT.

This clonotype has just a few counts. The V gene is TRBV12-3 or TRBV12-4, the J gene TRBJ2-7, with TRBD2 as a possible D gene (6 bases). Trimming shortened V by 7 bases and J by 7 bases, and 17 bases separated the two germline ends. The CDR3 runs 13 residues. CDR3 loop: CASKNLGRREQYF. DNA for the CDR3: TGTGCCAGCAAAAACCTCGGGAGAAGGGAGCAGTACTTC.